This TCR beta chain comes out of a study of glioma-infiltrating T cells after dendritic cell vaccination. This clone was seen only once. The CDR3 is 14 amino acids. The V end was cut by 2 bases, the J end by 6 bases, with 13 bases between. Germline V gene data show CDR1 as ENHRY and CDR2 as SYGVKD. Fresh-frozen tumor tissue and more than two years of survival data were available for all. Profiling relied on immunoSEQ multiplex PCR, and the TCRdb table lists in-frame clones only, not all of them. The sample carries approximately 67,000 clones, around 81% recorded once. The clonotype originates from a human donor with glioblastoma. The specimen comprised blood, sampled before dendritic cell vaccination. The chain combines TRBV10-3 with TRBJ1-2, with a weak D call TRBD1 (5 bases). CDR3 sequence (DNA): TGTGCCATCAGTGAGAATCAGGGTCGCGATGGCTACACCTTC. Protein sequence: CAISENQGRDGYTF.